This TCR beta chain was obtained from a study of cytomegalovirus exposure and HLA in healthy donors (dated by TCRdb to about 2017). The study in broad terms: In an earlier analysis of some 550 of the donors, 276 Gb of sequence data and 117 million unique TCR beta sequences from 180 million or so T cells were reported. A later genetic analysis took genome-wide SNP genotypes for about three fifths of the roughly 670 donors and used that subset as a discovery cohort. Besides the first cohort of some 670 subjects, a separate validation cohort made up of some 110 different subjects was used. Using immunosequencing, the study profiled T cell repertoires from fewer than 700 subjects and related those repertoires to cytomegalovirus serostatus. Rather than using new phenotypic data, the later analysis identified candidate immune exposures from TCR beta sequences and from how often those sequences occurred across donors. Across approximately 420 genotyped donors of the cohort, an average of about 240,000 unique TCR beta nucleotide sequences per donor were sequenced, and approximately 17% of those sequences were non-productive. Typing coverage varied by locus: 629-630 donors for A, B, C, DRB1 and DQB1; approximately 560 for DQA1; around 570 for DPA1; roughly 470 for DPB1. All discovery cohort repertoires had been generated using a single sequencing platform. Four to six DR-DQ haplotypes were handled as single units for association and clustering, since linkage in the cohort was strong. In an earlier analysis of 550 to 700 of the donors, high-throughput TCR beta sequencing was used to judge whether each TCR beta V gene segment behaved as functional or pseudogenic. Donor age, sex, ethnicity and CMV serostatus were collected together with the repertoire data. Of the roughly 400 genotyped donors, roughly 80% fell in the genetic ancestry cluster associated with self-reported Caucasian donors. About 300 gigabases of sequencing data and some 85 million unique TCR sequences were included in an early release covering about 600 HLA-typed donors. The aim of the study was to test whether cataloging public T cell receptors could identify signatures of past pathogen exposure. To study patterns of TCR occurrence, a later analysis re-analyzed previously published TCR beta repertoires from 666 donors and added high-resolution HLA genotyping. HLA typing covered class I and class II loci at four-digit resolution. High-throughput TCR immunosequencing, statistical association of individual TCRs with disease status, and machine learning were combined to predict cytomegalovirus infection status. Overall results and qualifications from the work: Three of the identified cytomegalovirus-associated TCR beta chains were confirmed in vitro to be specific for cytomegalovirus antigens. Broadly in line with IMGT annotations, most TCR beta V segments showed up in productive rearrangements about 90% or about 30% of the time in an earlier analysis of 450 to 750 of the donors. Specific HLA alleles were associated with 16,951 TCR beta sequences at a false discovery rate of 0.05 in a later analysis. The study gave a list of around 170 TCR beta chains associated with cytomegalovirus. In a later analysis, the rate of TCR association differed among HLA loci, with DRB1 alleles having the most associated TCRs and HLA-C alleles having the fewest. In both the original and validation cohorts, the classifier was reported to diagnose cytomegalovirus status with high specificity and sensitivity. Roughly uniform sequencing depth across donors was assumed in presence/absence analyses, although this assumption may not hold. Strong co-occurrence of HLA alleles, especially DR and DQ, made assigning TCR associations to individual alleles difficult. The cohort was sequenced for TCR beta chains only, and without alpha or paired-chain data the features that could be detected were limited. While some public TCRs were present in many individuals, most TCR sequences turned up only very rarely across donors. Because HLA typing was unavailable for some donors at each locus, only the typed subset was used in association tests. In a later genetic analysis, fewer N-insertions in productive TCRs were reported among donors in an Asian-associated ancestry cluster than the roughly 700-donor mean. It was suggested by the authors that the approach could potentially be generalized to other disease states and immunological phenotypes. A further reported finding was that TCR beta sequences accurately predicted the HLA-A and HLA-B alleles for most subjects in the first cohort. Immune exposure information for the cohort was limited to CMV serostatus. V-gene and J-gene trimming of TCR beta chains was associated with a missense DCLRE1C variant in a later genetic analysis, and the association was replicated in an independent cohort. In a later analysis, HLA-associated TCR beta chains were found to be more clonally expanded and to have lower generation probabilities than equally common non-associated chains. The sequencing pipeline was judged likely to have produced a cluster of highly shared sequence variants as a technical artifact. In a later analysis, several top co-occurrence clusters were reported to appear linked to parvovirus B19, influenza, CMV and Epstein-Barr virus. Because counts were too low, roughly 18 rarely observed V segments, including chromosome 9 orphons, were left out of the earlier analysis of 587 of the donors. Linkage disequilibrium might explain the correlated functional status among segregating V segments, but an unknown experimental factor could not be excluded. In a later analysis, most CMV-associated TCR beta chains were found to appear HLA-restricted, with HLA associations seemingly driven largely by CMV exposure.

For this clone: Its antigen remains unidentified. No qualities accompany the bases; no much larger clone lies one base away.

In total, approximately 610 healthy bone marrow donors made up the cohort. All cohort members were sampled while nominally healthy, although unrecorded immune exposures were likely present. The donor was CMV seronegative and was included in the group of 352 seronegative cohort members. A peripheral blood sample was collected from each donor, and TCR beta sequencing was performed on peripheral blood mononuclear cells. Genomic DNA extraction from the blood cell samples was performed with the Qiagen DNeasy Blood Extraction Kit. Receptor libraries were prepared by the immunoSEQ multiplex PCR assay. For the multiplex PCR, a mixture combining 60 forward primers for TCR Vbeta segments and 13 reverse primers for TCR Jbeta segments was used. The CDR3 region of rearranged TCR beta genes was amplified from genomic DNA by a multiplex PCR assay. The Illumina HiSeq System was used to sequence the amplified TCR beta libraries as 87-base-pair reads. The published analysis was carried out like this. Across the 500 to 700 repertoires, a later analysis counted 78 million or so unique TCR beta chains, about 10 million of which were shared by at least two donors. Raw reads were error-corrected and collapsed into unique sequences by a nearest-neighbor algorithm in which closely related sequences were merged to remove PCR and sequencing errors. V, D and J gene segments were assigned by aligning CDR3 sequences to IMGT reference sequences. For a sequence to be retained, a match of at least six nucleotides to both a V gene segment and a J gene segment was required. A rearrangement counted as productive if the CDR3 had no stop codons and remained in frame with V and J, and every other rearrangement counted as non-productive. Following IMGT convention, CDR3 was defined as the stretch from the second conserved V-encoded cysteine to the conserved J-encoded phenylalanine. Sequences without an unambiguous match to a single V gene segment were excluded from the earlier analysis of 450 to 750 of the donors. An earlier analysis of about 590 of the donors classified V segments as functional when productive rearrangements were above 56.7% and as segregating when the standard deviation between donors was above 5%. A statistical classification framework was built to diagnose cytomegalovirus status from the catalog of TCR beta chain sequences. V and J gene assignment, in a later analysis, came from comparing TCR nucleotide sequences with IMGT/GENE-DB human TR gene sequences. A later analysis assigned CDR3 sequences and most-parsimonious VDJ recombination scenarios with the TCRdist pipeline. In a later analysis, each TCR beta chain was defined by its CDR3 amino acid sequence together with its V-gene family, and reads without a unique V-gene family were excluded. A later analysis removed several hundred highly shared, low-generation-probability nucleotide sequences to deal with suspected cross-contamination and a sequencing artifact. A later analysis calculated a clonal expansion index for each public chain from normalized within-repertoire ranks of inferred template counts. In a later analysis, generation probabilities were computed using a VDJ recombination model fitted to out-of-frame rearrangements, and the results were checked against IGoR. Hypergeometric tests were used in a later analysis to score TCR-TCR, TCR-HLA and TCR-CMV co-occurrence, with a repertoire-size bias correction applied to the TCR pairs. To estimate false discovery rates, a later analysis permuted the HLA or CMV assignments 20 times. A later analysis grouped co-occurring TCRs with DBSCAN, adding TCRdist sequence similarity when clustering within HLA-allele-positive subsets. For co-occurrence clustering, repertoires with fewer than 30,000 or more than 120,000 public chains were excluded, along with about five repertoires with anomalous nucleotide sharing. Held by TCRdb, this immuneACCESS table contains in-frame sequences only and omits some clones. Under half of the omission traces to an unresolved V gene where checked; the cause of the rest is unknown. V and J calls plus clone size are reproduced from that table; the DNA served to infer D and trimming. The sample table contains 170,000 or so clones; only one count was recorded for about three quarters of them. In total, the top ten clones hold more than 5% of the sample.

The sequenced sample consisted of PBMCs. This sequence originates from a man aged 35-49 years in good health and CMV-seronegative.

Here is the DNA: TGTGCCAGCGGCTCCTGGAGTACGTATGAGCAGTTCTTC. Translated, this is CASGSWSTYEQFF. The rearrangement joined TRBV7-2 to TRBJ2-1; the D gene remains uncertain. The trim is 8 bases for V and 8 bases for J, with a gap of 16 bases between the germline ends. CDR1 and CDR2 were assigned from the germline V gene as SGHTA and FQGNSA. From cysteine to phenylalanine, the CDR3 is 13 amino acids long. Just the 39-base CDR3 DNA is kept, in frame starting at base 1.